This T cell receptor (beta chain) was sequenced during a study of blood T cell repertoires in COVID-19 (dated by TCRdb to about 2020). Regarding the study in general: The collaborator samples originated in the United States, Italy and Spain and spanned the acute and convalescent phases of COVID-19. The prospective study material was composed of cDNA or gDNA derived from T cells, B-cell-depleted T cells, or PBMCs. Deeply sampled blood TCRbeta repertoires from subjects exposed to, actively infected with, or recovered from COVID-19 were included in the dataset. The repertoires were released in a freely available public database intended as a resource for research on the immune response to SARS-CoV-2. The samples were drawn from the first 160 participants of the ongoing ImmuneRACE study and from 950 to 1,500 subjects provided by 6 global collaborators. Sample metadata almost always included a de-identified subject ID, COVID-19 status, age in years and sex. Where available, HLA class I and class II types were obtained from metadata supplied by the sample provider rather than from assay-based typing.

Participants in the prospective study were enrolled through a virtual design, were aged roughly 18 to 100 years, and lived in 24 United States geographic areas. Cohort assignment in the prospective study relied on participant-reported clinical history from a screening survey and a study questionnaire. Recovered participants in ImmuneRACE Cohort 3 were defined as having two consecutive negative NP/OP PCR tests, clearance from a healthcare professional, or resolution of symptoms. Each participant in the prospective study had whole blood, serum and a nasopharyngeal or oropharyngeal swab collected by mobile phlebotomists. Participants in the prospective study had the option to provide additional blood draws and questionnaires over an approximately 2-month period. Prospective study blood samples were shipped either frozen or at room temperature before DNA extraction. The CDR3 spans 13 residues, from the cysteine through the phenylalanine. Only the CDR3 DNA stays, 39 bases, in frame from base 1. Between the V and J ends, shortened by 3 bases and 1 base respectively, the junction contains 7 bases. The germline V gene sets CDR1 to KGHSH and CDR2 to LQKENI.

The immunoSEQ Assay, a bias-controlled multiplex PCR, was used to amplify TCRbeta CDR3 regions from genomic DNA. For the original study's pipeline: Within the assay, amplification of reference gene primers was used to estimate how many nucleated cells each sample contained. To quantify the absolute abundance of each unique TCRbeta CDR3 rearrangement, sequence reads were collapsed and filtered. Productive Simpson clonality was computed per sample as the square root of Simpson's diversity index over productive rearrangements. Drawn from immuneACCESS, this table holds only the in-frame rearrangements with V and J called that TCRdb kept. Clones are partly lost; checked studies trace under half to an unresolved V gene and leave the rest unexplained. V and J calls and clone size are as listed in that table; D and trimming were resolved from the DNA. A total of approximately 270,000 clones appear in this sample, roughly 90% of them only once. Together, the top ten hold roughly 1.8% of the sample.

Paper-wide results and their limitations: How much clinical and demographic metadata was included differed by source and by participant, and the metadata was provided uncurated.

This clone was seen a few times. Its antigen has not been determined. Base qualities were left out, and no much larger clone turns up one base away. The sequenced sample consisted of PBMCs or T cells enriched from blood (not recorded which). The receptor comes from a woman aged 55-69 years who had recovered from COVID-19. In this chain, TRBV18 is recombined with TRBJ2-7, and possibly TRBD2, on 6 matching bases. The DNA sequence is TGTGCCAGCTCACCGGGACTTTCCTACGAGCAGTACTTC. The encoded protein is CASSPGLSYEQYF.